This T cell receptor (beta chain) was obtained from a study of identical twins. One entry per CDR3 protein, called by TCRdb with MiXCR from the 5' RACE reads. This table has around 480,000 distinct CDR3 sequences, more than 13% appearing once. Germline V gene lookup returns CDR1 SGHAT and CDR2 FQNNGV. The CDR3 spans 17 residues. J was trimmed by 0 bases and V by 5 bases; bases with no gene match: 8. This clonotype was detected a few times. Another study also made use of these data, one on yellow fever vaccine responses in identical twins.

This chain joins TRBV11-2 and TRBJ2-1; TRBD1 matches 9 bases. The sequence came from a woman under 30 in good health. The sequencing sample was made of CD4+ T cells sorted from blood. CDR3 sequence: CASSPFGTGSSYNEQFF. DNA of the CDR3: TGTGCCAGCAGCCCGTTCGGGACAGGGTCCTCCTACAATGAGCAGTTCTTC. The whole variable domain, remainder taken from reference TRBV11-2 and TRBJ2-1, is EAGVAQSPRYKIIEKRQSVAFWCNPISGHATLYWYQQILGQGPKLLIQFQNNGVVDDSQLPKDRFSAERLKGVDSTLKIQPAKLEDSAVYLCASSPFGTGSSYNEQFFGPGTRLTVL.